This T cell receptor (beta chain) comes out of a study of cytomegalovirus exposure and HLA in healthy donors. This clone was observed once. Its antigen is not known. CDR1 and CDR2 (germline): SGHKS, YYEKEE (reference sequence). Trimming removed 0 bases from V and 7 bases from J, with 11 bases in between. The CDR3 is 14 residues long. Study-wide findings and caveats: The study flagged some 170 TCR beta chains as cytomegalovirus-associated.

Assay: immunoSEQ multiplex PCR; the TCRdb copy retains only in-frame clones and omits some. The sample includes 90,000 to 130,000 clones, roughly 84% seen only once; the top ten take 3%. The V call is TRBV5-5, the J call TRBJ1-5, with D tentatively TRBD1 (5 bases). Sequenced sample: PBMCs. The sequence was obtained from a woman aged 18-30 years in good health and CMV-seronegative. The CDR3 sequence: CASSLEGMWQPQHF. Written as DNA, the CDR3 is TGTGCCAGCAGCTTGGAGGGGATGTGGCAGCCCCAGCATTTT.